This record looks at one T cell receptor (beta chain) sequence and its context. Its specificity is not known. Mismatch with germline at one junction end may stem from a read error. The CDR3 is made up of 15 amino acids. Carried by the TCR beta cDNA libraries were unique molecular identifiers. Each CDR3 protein gets one entry after TCRdb re-called the PCR reads with MiXCR. Here the sample spans hundreds of thousands of distinct CDR3 sequences, 30% being singletons. This entry is derived from a study of post-analysis software for immune sequencing data. General observations from the study: F measure showed strong co-clustering of same-batch samples. Patients carried a handful of TRBV segments more frequently than controls did, and TRBV5-6, TRBV5-1 and TRBV20-1 were among them.

This sequence was found in a girl under 18 with multiple sclerosis. Sequenced material: blood. This rearrangement joins TRBV12-3 or TRBV12-4 to TRBJ2-3; possible D gene TRBD2, 6 bases. The CDR3, as DNA: TGTACCAGCAGTTTCGGAAGGGGAGGCGCAGATACGCAGTATTTT. Amino acids: CTSSFGRGGADTQYF.